There are a few counts of the clone carrying this T cell receptor (beta chain). Its target is not known. This specimen belongs to a study of naive and memory T cell subsets. The CDR3 covers 12 residues. The ends lost 6 bases at V and 14 bases at J; junction bases unmatched: 9. CDR1 and CDR2 from the germline V gene are LGHNT and FRNRAP. The beta constant-region primer was an equimolar mix of two oligonucleotides covering TRBC1 and TRBC2. The ligated cDNA underwent four PCR rounds using SP2 and nested alpha and beta constant-region primers. One entry per CDR3 protein results from TCRdb running MiXCR on the UMI-ligation and nested PCR reads. The table records around 140,000 distinct CDR3 sequences, roughly 23% of them present only once. Whole-study results and caveats: A clonotype means one alpha or beta sequence, not an alpha/beta pair. Gini index rose across naive, CM, EM and EMRA in CD4 and CD8. Possibly reflecting memory cells re-expressing CD45RA, a few larger clonotypes occurred in naive repertoires, especially CD8. Over 90% of naive TCR sequences appeared only once, unlike memory subsets.

The specimen was naive CD4+ T cells from blood. This chain uses TRBV12-5 with TRBJ2-1; TRBD1 matches at 8 bases. The receptor's source is a human donor in good health. The CDR3 DNA reads TGTGCTAGTGGGGGATCAACAGGGGGAAAGTTCTTC. This translates into CASGGSTGGKFF. The full variable domain, completed using reference TRBV12-5 and TRBJ2-1, is DARVTQTPRHKVTEMGQEVTMRCQPILGHNTVFWYRQTMMQGLELLAYFRNRAPLDDSGMPKDRFSAEMPDATLATLKIQPSEPRDSAVYFCASGGSTGGKFFGPGTRLTVL.